This passage covers 26 T cell receptor beta chains from one sample sequenced in a study of blood T cell repertoires in COVID-19. Profiled with immunoSEQ multiplex PCR; TCRdb holds only in-frame clones, not every one. Of approximately 50,000 clones in the sample, under 90% were seen once. Sequencing was carried out using peripheral blood. The receptors derive from a man at least 80 years old with active or convalescent COVID-19.

In this sample, this clone turned up once. The chain is built from TRBV18 and TRBJ2-6; TRBD1 is a possible D gene (6 bases). Trimming left V 2 bases short and J 2 bases short, with 7 bases between. Germline V gives CDR1 KGHSH, CDR2 LQKENI. This CDR3 region has 15 residues. The CDR3 DNA is TGTGCCAGCTCACCAACAGGGCCTGGGGCCAACGTCCTGACTTTC. This translates into CASSPTGPGANVLTF.

The rearrangement joins TRBV5-1 to TRBJ2-5; the D is unclear. Germline V CDR1 and CDR2: SGHRS, YFSETQ. V lost 2 bases and J 5 bases, leaving 13 bases between the germline ends. The CDR3 is made up of 14 amino acids. CDR3 nucleotides: TGCGCCAGCAGCTTAGGTAGCCCGGCGGAGACCCAGTACTTC. Its protein is CASSLGSPAETQYF.

The V call is TRBV28, the J call TRBJ1-2; D unresolved. Germline V gene lookup returns CDR1 MDHEN and CDR2 SYDVKM. The CDR3 totals 15 residues. V dropped 4 bases and J dropped 8 bases, with 20 bases sitting between them. CDR3 DNA: TGTGCCAGCAGTTCCCACGGGAGAGGGAACCACGGCTACACCTTC. It encodes CASSSHGRGNHGYTF.

This chain links TRBV5-1 with TRBJ1-1; TRBD1 matches at 7 bases. The CDR3 totals 16 residues. Germline trimming cut 4 bases from V and 0 bases from J; bases unmatched to any gene: 9. Looked up from germline, CDR1 is SGHRS and CDR2 is YFSETQ. This CDR3 is CASSGTAGGMNTEAFF. For the CDR3, the DNA is TGCGCCAGCAGCGGGACGGCAGGGGGTATGAACACTGAAGCTTTCTTT.

This chain joins TRBV27 and TRBJ1-6; a weak D match, TRBD1 (6 bases). Germline CDR1 and CDR2: MNHEY and SMNVEV (reference sequence). The CDR3 is made up of 15 amino acids. Trimming removed 7 bases at V and 6 bases at J, with 16 bases between. CDR3 sequence (DNA): TGTGCCAGCAACCCTTCAGGGGTGGGTAATTCACCCCTCCACTTT. Amino acid sequence: CASNPSGVGNSPLHF.

The chain is built from TRBV30 and TRBJ1-4; no definite D call. The germline gives CDR1 GTSNPN, CDR2 SVGIG (reference sequence). The CDR3 runs to 11 residues. V gave up 5 bases and J gave up 8 bases, with 9 bases separating them. Here the CDR3 reads CAWGSEEKLFF. The CDR3 DNA is TGTGCCTGGGGTTCAGAAGAAAAACTGTTTTTT. The complete variable domain, with remaining parts taken from reference TRBV30 and TRBJ1-4, reads SQTIHQWPATLVQPVGSPLSLECTVEGTSNPNLYWYRQAAGRGLQLLFYSVGIGQISSEVPQNLSASRPQDRQFILSSKKLLLSDSGFYLCAWGSEEKLFFGSGTQLSVL.

This chain connects TRBV9 to TRBJ2-4; D is perhaps TRBD2 (6 bases). V gave up 3 bases and J gave up 0 bases, with 16 bases separating them. The germline V gene encodes CDR1 SGDLS and CDR2 YYNGEE. This CDR3 is built from 17 residues. The CDR3 sequence is CASSAGGERAAKNIQYF. CDR3 DNA sequence: TGTGCCAGCAGCGCCGGAGGTGAGCGGGCAGCCAAAAACATTCAGTACTTC.

The chain joins TRBV7-2 to TRBJ2-7; D possibly corresponds to TRBD1 (5 bases). CDR3 length equals 14 residues. Looked up from germline, CDR1 is SGHTA and CDR2 is FQGNSA. Trimming cost V 4 bases and J 9 bases, with 19 bases left between them. The CDR3 region has the DNA TGTGCCAGCAGCTCTCTCCCCCAGGGTCCTAGGCAGTACTTC. This translates into CASSSLPQGPRQYF.

The V and J genes are TRBV11-1 and TRBJ2-5; D may be TRBD1 (6 bases). Germline loops: CDR1 SGHAT, CDR2 FQDESV (reference sequence). V lost 2 bases and J 5 bases, leaving 15 bases between the germline ends. CDR3 size: 15 residues. CDR3 sequence reads: CASSLRRGGTETQYF. The DNA for the CDR3 is TGTGCCAGCAGCTTAAGGCGAGGGGGTACGGAGACCCAGTACTTC.

The genes are TRBV7-8 and TRBJ2-1, with unresolved D. The germline V gene has CDR1 SGHVS and CDR2 FQNEAQ. The V gene lost 5 bases and the J gene lost 10 bases, with 6 bases spanning the gap. There are 10 residues in the CDR3. CDR3 sequence reads: CASSPFEQFF. The CDR3 DNA reads TGTGCCAGCAGCCCTTTCGAGCAGTTCTTC.

J is TRBJ2-2 and V is TRBV18; D is possibly TRBD2 (6 bases). V lost 3 bases and J 0 bases, leaving 8 bases between the germline ends. The V gene's germline CDR1 is KGHSH and CDR2 LQKENI. This CDR3 is built from 15 residues. CDR3 sequence (DNA): TGTGCCAGCTCACCGGGGGAGGCGAACACCGGGGAGCTGTTTTTT. Amino acids: CASSPGEANTGELFF.

This clone occurred a few times. This chain uses TRBV4-2 with TRBJ2-3; possibly TRBD1 for D (5 bases). The V gene lost 0 bases and the J gene lost 1 base, with 8 bases spanning the gap. The CDR3 loop spans 15 amino acids. Germline V gives CDR1 LGHNA, CDR2 YNFKEQ. Here the CDR3 reads CASSQEAGRTDTQYF. The CDR3 DNA reads as TGTGCCAGCAGCCAAGAGGCAGGGCGCACAGATACGCAGTATTTT.

The chain carries TRBV19 and TRBJ1-6; D is possibly TRBD1 (5 bases). CDR3 length equals 14 residues. Per germline, CDR1 LNHDA and CDR2 SQIVND (reference sequence). The V gene lost 4 bases and the J gene lost 5 bases, with 9 bases spanning the gap. The CDR3 DNA reads TGTGCCAGTAGTAGCAGGGTGGATAATTCACCCCTCCACTTT. It encodes CASSSRVDNSPLHF.

V is TRBV7-2 and J is TRBJ1-2; the D is unclear. V gave up 2 bases and J gave up 8 bases, with 12 bases separating them. Germline V lookup: CDR1 SGHTA, CDR2 FQGNSA. The CDR3 length is 13 residues. DNA for the CDR3: TGTGCCAGCAGCTTAAACAGCTATCAAGGCTACACCTTC. It is translated as CASSLNSYQGYTF.

The chain is built from TRBV5-6 and TRBJ2-3, with D maybe TRBD2 (6 bases). This CDR3 contains 15 residues. CDR1 and CDR2 (germline): SGHDT, YYEEEE. V lost 4 bases, J lost 4 bases, and 16 bases lay in between. CDR3 coding DNA: TGTGCCAGCAGCCCGGGGGTGGCGGATTCAGATACGCAGTATTTT. As protein: CASSPGVADSDTQYF.

V is TRBV9 and J is TRBJ2-5, with D possibly being TRBD2 (5 bases). The germline gives CDR1 SGDLS, CDR2 YYNGEE. Trimming took 2 bases from V and 5 from J, leaving 16 bases between them. The CDR3 consists of 15 residues. The CDR3 loop reads CASSVTGSVFETQYF. For the CDR3, the DNA is TGTGCCAGCAGCGTGACGGGATCTGTTTTTGAGACCCAGTACTTC.

V usage is TRBV11-3 and J usage is TRBJ2-2; D gene ambiguous. The CDR3 has 14 residues. Germline CDR1 is SGHNT and CDR2 is YENEEA. Trimming left V 4 bases short and J 4 bases short, with 10 bases between. CDR3 bases: TGTGCCAGCAGCTCCCTCCAACTCACCGGGGAGCTGTTTTTT. The encoded protein is CASSSLQLTGELFF.

V and J are TRBV28 and TRBJ1-1; D perhaps matches TRBD1 (6 bases). CDR3 length equals 18 residues. Germline V gives CDR1 MDHEN, CDR2 SYDVKM. Trimming left V 5 bases short and J 6 bases short, with 28 bases between. Here the CDR3 DNA reads TGTGCCAGCAGTCAGCCAGGGACATGGGGGGGCTCCCCCTCTGAAGCTTTCTTT. It codes for CASSQPGTWGGSPSEAFF. The complete variable domain, with remaining parts taken from reference TRBV28 and TRBJ1-1, reads DVKVTQSSRYLVKRTGEKVFLECVQDMDHENMFWYRQDPGLGLRLIYFSYDVKMKEKGDIPEGYSVSREKKERFSLILESASTNQTSMYLCASSQPGTWGGSPSEAFFGQGTRLTVV.

The J gene is TRBJ1-3, the V gene TRBV19; tentatively, D is TRBD1 (6 bases). The germline V and J ends were trimmed by 3 bases and 2 bases, with 14 bases remaining between them. CDR3 length equals 16 residues. Germline CDR1 LNHDA, CDR2 SQIVND (reference sequence). The CDR3 loop is CASSILIQGTGNTIYF. The CDR3 DNA sequence: TGTGCCAGTAGTATCCTTATACAGGGTACTGGAAACACCATATATTTT.

J is TRBJ1-5 and V is TRBV28, with a weak D call TRBD1 (5 bases). Germline lookup yields CDR1 MDHEN and CDR2 SYDVKM. CDR3 length: 17 amino acids. V was cut by 5 bases and J by 0 bases, with 17 bases left in between. The DNA for the CDR3 is TGTGCCAGCAGTGTTACAGGAGGGGCCTATAGCAATCAGCCCCAGCATTTT. Translation gives CASSVTGGAYSNQPQHF.

This rearrangement joins TRBV9 to TRBJ2-3; 10 bases align to TRBD2. The CDR3 is 14 residues long. Trimming at V came to 3 bases and at J to 3 bases, leaving 1 base not matched to a gene. In germline, CDR1 is SGDLS, CDR2 YYNGEE. The CDR3 loop is CASSEAGGTDTQYF. For the CDR3, the DNA is TGTGCCAGCAGCGAAGCGGGGGGGACAGATACGCAGTATTTT.

This chain connects TRBV10-2 to TRBJ2-2; D is unclear. Trimming left V 7 bases short and J 1 base short, with 10 bases between. The germline CDR1 and CDR2 sequences are WSHSY and SAAADI. The CDR3 contains 14 residues. CDR3 in amino acids: CASIRGVNTGELFF. The CDR3 DNA reads TGCGCCAGCATACGCGGCGTGAACACCGGGGAGCTGTTTTTT.

This clone was observed once. V and J are TRBV19 and TRBJ1-3, with D tentatively TRBD1 (5 bases). The CDR3 runs to 14 residues. Trimming cost V 3 bases and J 0 bases, with 6 bases left between them. The germline CDR1 and CDR2 sequences are LNHDA and SQIVND (reference sequence). CDR3 region: CASSMQGSGNTIYF. CDR3 in DNA: TGTGCCAGTAGTATGCAGGGCTCTGGAAACACCATATATTTT.

The gene calls are TRBV6-2 or TRBV6-3 and TRBJ1-2, with TRBD1 as a possible D gene (6 bases). The CDR3 consists of 15 residues. Germline CDR1 is MNHEY and CDR2 is SVGEGT. Trimming took 6 bases from V and 4 from J, leaving 18 bases between them. The DNA for the CDR3 is TGTGCCAGCAGCAGCGCCCAGGACAGCAGCTATGGCTACACCTTC. It yields the protein CASSSAQDSSYGYTF.

This clone was counted a few times. CDR3 in DNA: TGTGCCAGCAGCGCGGGGACAGCCGCAAGCTATGGCTACACCTTC. Residues: CASSAGTAASYGYTF. The chain joins TRBV7-2 to TRBJ1-2, with 7 bases lining up with TRBD1. The trim removed 5 bases at V and 4 bases at J, leaving 10 bases unmatched. The germline V gene has CDR1 SGHTA and CDR2 FQGNSA. The CDR3 consists of 15 residues.

This chain joins TRBV6-5 and TRBJ1-3; D ambiguous. Germline V gene sequence: CDR1 MNHEY, CDR2 SVGAGI. Trimming took 4 bases from V and 0 from J, leaving 13 bases between them. CDR3 size: 16 residues. The CDR3 protein is CASSFTSGVSGNTIYF. For the CDR3, the DNA is TGTGCCAGCAGTTTCACCAGCGGCGTCTCTGGAAACACCATATATTTT.